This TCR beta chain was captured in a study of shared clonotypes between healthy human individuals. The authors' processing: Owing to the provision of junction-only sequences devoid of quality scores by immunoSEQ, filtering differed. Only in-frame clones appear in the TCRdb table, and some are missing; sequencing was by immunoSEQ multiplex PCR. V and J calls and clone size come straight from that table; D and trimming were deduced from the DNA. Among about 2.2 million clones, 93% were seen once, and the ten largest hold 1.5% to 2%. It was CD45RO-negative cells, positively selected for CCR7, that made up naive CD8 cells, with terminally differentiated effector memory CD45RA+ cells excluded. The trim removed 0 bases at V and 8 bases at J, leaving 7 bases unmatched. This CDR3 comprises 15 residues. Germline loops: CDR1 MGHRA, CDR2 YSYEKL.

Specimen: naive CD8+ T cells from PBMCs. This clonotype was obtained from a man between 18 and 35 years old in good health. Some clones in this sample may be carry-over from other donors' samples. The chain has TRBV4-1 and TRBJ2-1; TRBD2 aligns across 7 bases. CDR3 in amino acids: CASSQDAFGRDEQFF. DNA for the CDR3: TGCGCCAGCAGCCAAGACGCCTTTGGGAGGGATGAGCAGTTCTTC.